The present T cell receptor (beta chain) was sequenced within a study of T cells after yellow fever vaccination. The germline V gene has CDR1 SNHLY and CDR2 FYNNEI. The CDR3 sequence is 15 residues long. Trimming removed 6 bases from V and 3 bases from J, with 14 bases in between. MiXCR, run by TCRdb on the 5' RACE reads, gives a single entry per CDR3 protein. This table has 400,000 to 650,000 distinct CDR3 sequences, 21% appearing once. Study findings and constraints: In FACS-sorted repertoires, abundant clonotypes from the bulk population could appear as contaminants. Although most clonotypes did not, a small share appeared in both CD4 and CD8 compartments.

A note on this clonotype: Its target is unknown.

This TCR was sampled from a man aged 18 to 35 who received the YFV17D yellow fever vaccine. J is TRBJ1-4 and V is TRBV2, with a possible D match to TRBD1 (6 bases). Sequencing used PBMCs, obtained about 21 days after the first yellow fever vaccination. Here the CDR3 reads CASSDLDRSNEKLFF. The DNA of the CDR3 is TGTGCCAGCAGCGATTTGGACAGATCTAATGAAAAACTGTTTTTT.